These 9 T cell receptor beta chains originate from one sample sequenced in a study of blood T cell repertoires in COVID-19. The repertoire was sequenced with immunoSEQ multiplex PCR; TCRdb's copy has only in-frame clones and lacks some. The table includes about 270,000 clones, about 89% detected once. The sequenced material came from PBMCs or T cells enriched from blood (not recorded which). These receptor sequences come from a woman aged 18-29 years who had recovered from COVID-19.

The rearrangement uses TRBV7-9 and TRBJ2-5; D is perhaps TRBD1 (5 bases). V dropped 1 base and J dropped 2 bases, with 8 bases sitting between them. Germline CDR1 and CDR2: SEHNR and FQNEAQ (reference sequence). This CDR3 is 14 amino acids long. The CDR3 sequence: CASSLGREQETQYF. In nucleotides, the CDR3 is TGTGCCAGCAGCTTAGGCAGGGAACAAGAGACCCAGTACTTC.

This chain joins TRBV5-8 and TRBJ2-7; no firm D call. There are 14 residues in the CDR3. Germline CDR1 is SGHTS and CDR2 is YDEGEE. V was trimmed by 0 bases and J by 4 bases, leaving 11 bases between them. The chain's CDR3 is CASSLGATKYEQYF. The CDR3 DNA follows: TGTGCCAGCAGCTTGGGGGCAACCAAGTACGAGCAGTACTTC.

The V and J genes are TRBV20-1 and TRBJ1-2; TRBD1 is a possible D gene (5 bases). Germline CDR1 and CDR2: DFQATT and SNEGSKA (reference sequence). V lost 3 bases to trimming and J lost 7 bases, with 15 bases between them. The CDR3 length is 13 residues. DNA for the CDR3: TGCAGTGCTAGTCCAGGGTCCGTACGTGGCTACACCTTC. It encodes CSASPGSVRGYTF.

This chain connects TRBV6-5 to TRBJ2-7; 8 bases fit TRBD1. This CDR3 contains 15 residues. Per the germline V gene, CDR1 is MNHEY and CDR2 is SVGAGI. Trimming removed 6 bases from V and 0 bases from J; junction bases left unmatched: 7. For the CDR3, the DNA is TGTGCCAGCAGCCGGCCGGGACAGGCCTCCTACGAGCAGTACTTC. Its protein product is CASSRPGQASYEQYF.

The CDR3 region is CASRLAITTGSPLHF. The CDR3 DNA sequence: TGCGCCAGCAGACTGGCCATCACAACGGGGTCACCCCTCCACTTT. V is TRBV5-1 and J is TRBJ1-6; unclear D gene. CDR3 length: 15 amino acids. Germline CDR1 SGHRS, CDR2 YFSETQ. Trimming removed 5 bases at V and 10 bases at J, with 19 bases between.

The table lists this clone with a few counts. The chain links TRBV28 to TRBJ1-3, with a possible D match to TRBD1 (6 bases). V was clipped by 5 bases and J by 1 base, with 18 bases between them. This CDR3 contains 17 residues. Germline loops: CDR1 MDHEN, CDR2 SYDVKM. CDR3 sequence: CASSGAGHPLSGNTIYF. The CDR3 region has the DNA TGTGCCAGCAGTGGAGCGGGACATCCATTGTCTGGAAACACCATATATTTT.

The chain joins TRBV5-1 to TRBJ1-1, with a tentative D call TRBD1 (5 bases). CDR1 and CDR2 (germline): SGHRS, YFSETQ. CDR3 size: 14 residues. With 0 bases removed from V and 4 bases from J, the gap between germline ends came to 10 bases. CDR3 DNA: TGCGCCAGCAGCTTGGTAGCAGGGTTCACTGAAGCTTTCTTT. Protein product: CASSLVAGFTEAFF.

The V gene is TRBV6-6, the J gene TRBJ1-1; a weak D match, TRBD1 (6 bases). This CDR3 contains 15 residues. Deletions cut 2 bases from V and 6 bases from J, with 16 bases between. Germline V lookup: CDR1 MNHNY, CDR2 SVGAGI (reference sequence). The CDR3 coding sequence is TGTGCCAGCAGTTACGGGCGGACAGCGAGGCCTGAAGCTTTCTTT. Translation gives CASSYGRTARPEAFF.

This clone was counted between two and nine times. This rearrangement joins TRBV9 to TRBJ2-7; D is unresolved. Trimming stripped 2 bases from V and 1 base from J, with 10 bases between. CDR3 length equals 14 residues. CDR1 is SGDLS and CDR2 is YYNGEE in the germline V gene. DNA of the CDR3: TGTGCCAGCAGCGTCCGGTTTGAATCCTACGAGCAGTACTTC. This translates into CASSVRFESYEQYF.